This T cell receptor beta chain was recorded in a study of beta chain features in type 1 diabetes. General observations from the study: Type 1 diabetes patients had moderately but significantly shorter TCRB CDR3s in all four CD4+ subsets.

In the case of this clone: Its antigen is currently unknown.

Sort purity for all populations was recorded as exceeding 98%. cDNA synthesis used the whole RNA isolate, giving expressed TCRB sequences. Sequencing used immunoSEQ multiplex PCR; TCRdb keeps in-frame clones, though not all of them. This sample has 160,000 or so clones, with approximately 8.8% found just once. From germline, CDR1 is SGHVS and CDR2 FQNEAQ. The CDR3 runs 13 residues. The V end was cut by 2 bases, the J end by 2 bases, with 6 bases between. Sample: central memory CD4+ T cells from blood. The chain combines TRBV7-8 with TRBJ1-2; D remains unclear. The clonotype was recovered from a woman in her thirties with type 1 diabetes. CDR3 sequence (DNA): TGTGCCAGCAGCTTATCACAGAACTATGGCTACACCTTC. Residues: CASSLSQNYGYTF.